This TCR beta chain was identified in a study of cytomegalovirus exposure and HLA in healthy donors. General observations from the study: It was confirmed in vitro that a few of the CMV-associated chains were specific for CMV antigens. Because they were indistinguishable, some V segments, including TRBV6-2 and TRBV6-3, were excluded. Researchers reported in a later analysis that a missense DCLRE1C variant was tied to TCR beta V- and J-gene trimming.

The PCR made use of 60 Vbeta and 13 Jbeta primers. In the authors' methods: In a later analysis, roughly 11 million of about 80 million unique beta chains occurred in at least two donors. The protocol was immunoSEQ multiplex PCR, while the TCRdb copy is restricted to in-frame clones and leaves out a portion. D and trimming were read from the DNA, whereas the V and J calls and clone size are those reported in that table. The profile shows about 170,000 clones, around 74% of them singletons. V was clipped by 1 base and J by 5 bases; unmatched bases: 5. Germline CDR1 is LNHDA and CDR2 is SQIVND (reference sequence). The CDR3 loop spans 16 amino acids. On this clone: Its antigen is unidentified.

The chain recombines TRBV19 with TRBJ2-3; 11 positions match TRBD2. The sequenced material came from PBMCs. This sequence originates from a female donor in good health and CMV-seronegative. For the CDR3, the DNA is TGTGCCAGTAGTATAGTAGCGGGAGGGCAGAAAGATACGCAGTATTTT. It specifies CASSIVAGGQKDTQYF.